The following is a TCR beta chain sequence with its context. The data were taken from a study of blood T cell repertoires in COVID-19. Study-wide context: Some COVID-19 samples were acute and others convalescent; all came from the United States, Italy and Spain. Sources were T cells, B-cell-depleted T cells, or PBMCs; the material itself was cDNA or gDNA.

Per the original methods: Estimates of nucleated cell counts were drawn from the amplification of reference gene primers. Libraries were prepared by immunoSEQ multiplex PCR; TCRdb keeps only in-frame clonotypes and omits some of them. V and J calls and clone size come straight from that table; D and trimming were deduced from the DNA. The sample consists of 55,000 or so clones, 70% to 90% of them appearing once. Trimming took 5 bases from V and 7 from J, leaving 18 bases between them. The CDR3 covers 15 residues. Germline CDR1 MNHEY, CDR2 SVGEGT. The sequenced sample was peripheral blood. The source of this sequence is a human donor in a cohort sampled during active COVID-19. The chain combines TRBV6-2 or TRBV6-3 with TRBJ1-5; maybe TRBD1 (6 bases). The CDR3 bases are TGTGCCAGCAGTCCCACGAACACAGGGTTCCAGCCCCAGCATTTT. Protein sequence: CASSPTNTGFQPQHF.